This T cell receptor beta chain is from a study of circulating tumor DNA in untreated peripheral T-cell lymphoma. Findings and caveats of the study: Tumor-specific clonotypes were found in roughly 79% of patients.

The CDR3 has 15 residues. The germline V gene encodes CDR1 LNHDA and CDR2 SQIVND (reference sequence). The germline V and J ends were trimmed by 3 bases and 6 bases, with 15 bases remaining between them. Generated by immunoSEQ multiplex PCR, the TCRdb table keeps only in-frame clones and is missing some. Here the sample spans 6,000 to 8,000 clones, approximately 72% being singletons. Tumor tissue was collected at baseline, before treatment began. Remarks on this clone: Its matching antigen is unknown.

The receptor's source is a human donor with peripheral T-cell lymphoma. The sequenced material came from tumor tissue. The rearrangement joins TRBV19 to TRBJ2-1, with a weak D call TRBD2 (6 bases). CDR3 coding DNA: TGTGCCAGTAGTATTGCGGGGTTCGGGTTCAATGAGCAGTTCTTC. Protein sequence: CASSIAGFGFNEQFF.